Listed below are T cell receptor beta chains from one sample, sequenced in a study of blood T cells in healthy people across ages. TCRdb processed the 5' RACE reads anew with MiXCR; each CDR3 protein has one entry. Found here are some 1.4 million distinct CDR3 sequences, approximately 42% of them singletons; the top ten hold 7.9%. Material for sequencing was blood. The receptors stem from a woman in her late teens or twenties in good health. CDR3s include the opening cysteine and the closing phenylalanine or tryptophan. The D gene is left open where the match is weak. Size values are once, few and many counts, or a class for expanded clones, and some rows have none.

>NA|TRBJ2-7|TRBD2|TRBV29-1
CSAGLGNSYEQYF
TGCAGCGCGGGACTAGGAAACTCCTACGAGCAGTACTTC
>few|TRBJ1-1|NA|TRBV6-5
CASSPTSGQNTEAFF
TGTGCCAGCAGTCCTACCTCGGGACAGAACACTGAAGCTTTCTTT
>NA|TRBJ2-1|TRBD2|TRBV18
CASSPRIASGYNEQFF
TGTGCCAGCTCACCACGCATCGCTAGCGGGTACAATGAGCAGTTCTTC
>NA|TRBJ2-3|NA|TRBV7-8
CASSLGAPGPKGPDTQYF
TGTGCCAGCAGCTTAGGGGCACCGGGACCCAAGGGGCCAGATACGCAGTATTTT
>NA|TRBJ2-1|NA|TRBV14
CASSHGYKKQFF
TGTGCCAGCAGCCATGGGTATAAGAAGCAGTTCTTC
>NA|TRBJ1-4|NA|TRBV4-2
CASSQGVAPVPFF
TGTGCCAGCAGCCAAGGGGTTGCGCCGGTTCCGTTTTTT
>NA|TRBJ1-2|NA|TRBV6-6
CASSESGYTF
TGTGCCAGCAGCGAAAGTGGCTACACCTTC
>NA|TRBJ1-6|NA|TRBV20-1
CSARSASLGSPLHF
TGCAGTGCTAGATCCGCTTCACTTGGGTCACCCCTCCACTTT
>NA|TRBJ2-7|NA|TRBV6-5
CASKSGTIYEQYF
TGTGCCAGCAAATCCGGGACAATATACGAGCAGTACTTC
>NA|TRBJ2-5|NA|TRBV28
CASSFGDMVRFRGTQYF
TGTGCCAGCAGTTTTGGGGACATGGTTCGCTTCCGAGGGACCCAGTACTTC
>NA|TRBJ2-3|TRBD2|TRBV5-6
CASSEGTSVIPPDTQYF
TGTGCCAGCAGCGAAGGGACTAGCGTGATCCCCCCAGATACGCAGTATTTT
>NA|TRBJ2-5|NA|TRBV6-6
CASSVPGSQETQYF
TGTGCCAGCAGTGTCCCGGGCTCCCAAGAGACCCAGTACTTC
>NA|TRBJ2-5|NA|TRBV5-5
CASSLFRGPQETQYF
TGTGCCAGCAGCTTGTTCCGGGGACCCCAAGAGACCCAGTACTTC
>NA|TRBJ1-1|TRBD1|TRBV20-1
CSASTGGTSYGAEAFF
TGCAGTGCCTCTACAGGGGGCACATCCTACGGAGCTGAAGCTTTCTTT
>few|TRBJ2-7|TRBD2|TRBV5-5
CASSIGLAGAYEQYF
TGTGCCAGCAGCATAGGACTAGCGGGAGCTTACGAGCAGTACTTC
>NA|TRBJ2-7|TRBD1|TRBV9
CASSVQGVGYEQYF
TGTGCCAGCAGCGTACAGGGGGTCGGGTACGAGCAGTACTTC
>few|TRBJ2-7|TRBD2|TRBV7-2
CASSLGSGSTYEQYF
TGTGCCAGCAGCTTAGGCAGCGGGAGCACGTACGAGCAGTACTTC
>few|TRBJ1-2|NA|TRBV28
CASTPDLEGFSGYTF
TGTGCCAGCACCCCTGATTTGGAGGGCTTTTCGGGCTACACCTTC
>once|TRBJ2-5|NA|TRBV6-1
CASSTPRGSLGEQYF
TGTGCCAGCAGTACACCTAGGGGCTCCTTGGGGGAGCAGTACTTC
>NA|TRBJ2-7|NA|TRBV9
CAGASGVTYNEQYF
TGTGCCGGCGCCTCGGGGGTAACCTACAATGAGCAGTACTTC
>NA|TRBJ2-2|NA|TRBV15
CATSRLGGELFF
TGTGCCACCAGCAGACTCGGTGGGGAGCTGTTTTTT
>NA|TRBJ1-1|TRBD1|TRBV2
CASSGVKGAITEAFF
TGTGCCAGCAGTGGAGTGAAGGGGGCTATAACTGAAGCTTTCTTT
>NA|TRBJ2-2|TRBD1|TRBV5-1
CASKIPGTGATGELFF
TGCGCCAGCAAGATCCCGGGGACAGGGGCCACCGGGGAGCTGTTTTTT
>many|TRBJ1-1|NA|TRBV6-5
CASSYNGRPEAFF
TGTGCCAGCAGTTACAATGGACGGCCTGAAGCTTTCTTT
>NA|TRBJ2-7|NA|TRBV25-1
CAILFFPPYEQYF
TGTGCCATCCTATTCTTCCCCCCGTACGAGCAGTACTTC
>NA|TRBJ2-7|NA|TRBV30
CASKSGISEQYF
TGTGCCTCGAAGTCAGGGATCAGCGAGCAGTACTTC
>once|TRBJ2-3|TRBD2|TRBV6-1
CATQLAGLSDTQYF
TGTGCCACCCAACTAGCGGGGTTGTCAGATACGCAGTATTTT
>NA|TRBJ2-1|TRBD2|TRBV20-1
CSAITGLTSGASSYNEQFF
TGCAGTGCTATCACCGGGCTGACTAGCGGGGCTAGCTCCTACAATGAGCAGTTCTTC
>NA|TRBJ2-1|NA|TRBV25-1
CASSAPLGESAEQFF
TGTGCCAGCAGTGCCCCTCTTGGAGAATCGGCTGAGCAGTTCTTC
>NA|TRBJ2-3|TRBD2|TRBV27
CASSVTSGYTQYF
TGTGCCAGCAGTGTAACTAGCGGGTATACGCAGTATTTT
>once|TRBJ2-3|TRBD2|TRBV12-3/TRBV12-4
CASSYPLGGGTDTQYF
TGTGCCAGCAGTTACCCCCTGGGGGGGGGCACAGATACGCAGTATTTT
>NA|TRBJ2-1|TRBD2|TRBV2
CASGRLASNEQFF
TGTGCCAGCGGGAGACTAGCTAGCAATGAGCAGTTCTTC
>NA|TRBJ2-2|NA|TRBV6-6
CASKYREYTGELFF
TGTGCCAGCAAGTATCGAGAGTACACCGGGGAGCTGTTTTTT